These 25 T cell receptor beta chains share one sample of origin, sequenced in a study of PD-1 blockade in mismatch repair-deficient tumors. Using immunoSEQ multiplex PCR, the repertoire was profiled, and TCRdb retains in-frame clones only, with some absent. The table records 100,000 to 150,000 clones, about 88% of them present only once. Sequenced material: peripheral blood, taken 44 weeks after starting pembrolizumab. The receptors here all came from an adult with mismatch repair-deficient cancer.

The V call is TRBV6-5, the J call TRBJ2-2; TRBD2 matches at 12 bases. Germline CDR1 reads MNHEY; CDR2 reads SVGAGI. The CDR3 runs 15 residues. V was pared by 2 bases and J by 6 bases, with 1 base of the junction left unmatched. DNA of the CDR3: TGTGCCAGCAGTTACCGACTAGCGGGAGCCGGGGAGCTGTTTTTT. This encodes CASSYRLAGAGELFF.

The V call is TRBV29-1, the J call TRBJ1-2; TRBD1 might be the D (6 bases). V lost 6 bases, J lost 2 bases, and 10 bases lay in between. The CDR3 extends over 12 amino acids. Germline values: CDR1 SQVTM, CDR2 ANQGSEA. The CDR3 bases are TGCAGCGTGGCACAGGGAAACTATGGCTACACCTTC. This gives the protein CSVAQGNYGYTF.

This clone turned up a few times. This chain joins TRBV30 and TRBJ2-1, with unresolved D. The V gene's germline CDR1 is GTSNPN and CDR2 SVGIG (reference sequence). V was shortened by 7 bases and J by 3 bases, with 16 bases between the two germline ends. The CDR3 consists of 14 residues. In nucleotides, the CDR3 is TGTGCCTCCCACCGAAACGGCGACTACAATGAGCAGTTCTTC. It encodes CASHRNGDYNEQFF.

The CDR3 loop is CASSEVRQGAGGYTF. The CDR3 bases are TGTGCCAGCAGTGAAGTCAGACAGGGGGCTGGAGGCTACACCTTC. The gene calls are TRBV2 and TRBJ1-2; 10 bases match TRBD1. With 1 base clipped from V and 8 bases from J, the junction kept 7 bases outside the gene matches. CDR1 is SNHLY, CDR2 FYNNEI, per germline. The CDR3 has 15 residues.

The chain links TRBV30 to TRBJ1-2; D is ambiguous. V was cut by 1 base and J by 2 bases, with 8 bases left in between. Germline V gives CDR1 GTSNPN, CDR2 SVGIG (reference sequence). The CDR3 consists of 13 residues. This chain's CDR3 is CAWSEGSNYGYTF. The CDR3 DNA follows: TGTGCCTGGAGTGAGGGATCGAACTATGGCTACACCTTC.

The chain joins TRBV5-1 to TRBJ2-3; D gene uncertain. The CDR3 has 14 residues. Trimming took off 0 bases at V and 1 base at J, with 6 bases between the two ends. The germline gives CDR1 SGHRS, CDR2 YFSETQ. This chain's CDR3 is CASSLGAGTDTQYF. CDR3 bases: TGCGCCAGCAGCTTGGGGGCAGGCACAGATACGCAGTATTTT. Full variable domain (outside the CDR3, taken from reference TRBV5-1 and TRBJ2-3): KAGVTQTPRYLIKTRGQQVTLSCSPISGHRSVSWYQQTPGQGLQFLFEYFSETQRNKGNFPGRFSGRQFSNSRSEMNVSTLELGDSALYLCASSLGAGTDTQYFGPGTRLTVL.

A word on this clone: Other DNA sequences in the sample encode the same CDR3. This rearrangement joins TRBV5-1 to TRBJ1-1; D is ambiguous. This CDR3 contains 13 residues. The germline V gene encodes CDR1 SGHRS and CDR2 YFSETQ. The germline V and J ends were trimmed by 0 bases and 3 bases, with 6 bases remaining between them. In nucleotides, the CDR3 is TGCGCCAGCAGCTTGGGTTGGGACACTGAAGCTTTCTTT. Amino acid sequence: CASSLGWDTEAFF. The variable domain in full, with the rest retrieved from reference TRBV5-1 and TRBJ1-1, is KAGVTQTPRYLIKTRGQQVTLSCSPISGHRSVSWYQQTPGQGLQFLFEYFSETQRNKGNFPGRFSGRQFSNSRSEMNVSTLELGDSALYLCASSLGWDTEAFFGQGTRLTVV.

On this clone itself: Other DNA sequences of this sample code for an identical CDR3. V gene TRBV6-5 combines with J gene TRBJ1-4; D is unclear. The germline gives CDR1 MNHEY, CDR2 SVGAGI. The CDR3 has 13 residues. Trimming pared 0 bases from V and 10 bases from J, leaving 9 bases between. The chain's CDR3 is CASSYSKGGKLFF. The CDR3 DNA reads as TGTGCCAGCAGTTACTCGAAGGGCGGAAAACTGTTTTTT.

The chain couples TRBV13 to TRBJ2-3; tentatively, D is TRBD2 (7 bases). The CDR3 spans 15 residues. Germline V lookup: CDR1 PRHDT, CDR2 FYEKMQ (reference sequence). Trimming pared 4 bases from V and 4 bases from J, leaving 15 bases between. CDR3 protein: CASSSGGGGADTQYF. The CDR3 DNA is TGTGCCAGCAGCTCCGGGGGAGGGGGAGCAGATACGCAGTATTTT. Based on the CDR3 plus reference TRBV13 and TRBJ2-3, the full variable domain is AAGVIQSPRHLIKEKRETATLKCYPIPRHDTVYWYQQGPGQDPQFLISFYEKMQSDKGSIPDRFSAQQFSDYHSELNMSSLELGDSALYFCASSSGGGGADTQYFGPGTRLTVL.

In nucleotides, the CDR3 is TGCGCCAGCAGCCCGAACAGGGGAGAGACCCAGTACTTC. Amino acids: CASSPNRGETQYF. The V call is TRBV23-1, the J call TRBJ2-5; TRBD1 aligns across 7 bases. TRBV23-1 is identified as an open reading frame with a role that is uncertain. The CDR3 covers 13 residues. Germline trimming cut 6 bases from V and 4 bases from J; bases unmatched to any gene: 5.

This clone was counted between two and nine times. The gene calls are TRBV19 and TRBJ2-1; D gene unclear. The germline gives CDR1 LNHDA, CDR2 SQIVND (reference sequence). This CDR3 spans 14 amino acids. Trimming removed 3 bases at V and 4 bases at J, with 10 bases between. The CDR3 spells CASSISDTYNEQFF. CDR3 DNA: TGTGCCAGTAGTATTTCTGACACATACAATGAGCAGTTCTTC.

V is TRBV28 and J is TRBJ1-2; possible D gene TRBD1, 6 bases. V lost 5 bases and J 1 base, leaving 17 bases between the germline ends. The length of the CDR3 is 16 residues. The germline CDR1 and CDR2 sequences are MDHEN and SYDVKM. The DNA for the CDR3 is TGTGCCAGCAGTGGGAGGAACAGGGCTCTTAACTATGGCTACACCTTC. The encoded protein is CASSGRNRALNYGYTF.

V usage is TRBV27 and J usage is TRBJ2-7, with TRBD1 as a possible D gene (5 bases). Trimming removed 6 bases at V and 4 bases at J, with 7 bases between. Germline V lookup: CDR1 MNHEY, CDR2 SMNVEV (reference sequence). This CDR3 has 11 residues. In nucleotides, the CDR3 is TGTGCCAGCAGGGGGCGGTACGAGCAGTACTTC. It encodes CASRGRYEQYF.

The gene calls are TRBV5-1 and TRBJ2-7; D possibly corresponds to TRBD2 (6 bases). Germline lookup yields CDR1 SGHRS and CDR2 YFSETQ. The V and J ends lost 0 bases and 2 bases respectively, with 18 bases between them. This CDR3 has 17 amino acids. The DNA for the CDR3 is TGCGCCAGCAGCTTGGCAGAGTTCGTGGGAGGCGCCTACGAGCAGTACTTC. Translated: CASSLAEFVGGAYEQYF.

In DNA, the CDR3 is TGTGCCAGCAGGCGAGATGCAACTAATGAAAAACTGTTTTTT. As protein: CASRRDATNEKLFF. The chain combines TRBV6-5 with TRBJ1-4, with D hard to call. Trimming pared 6 bases from V and 0 bases from J, leaving 8 bases between. The CDR3 is made up of 14 amino acids. Germline CDR1 is MNHEY and CDR2 is SVGAGI.

J is TRBJ2-7 and V is TRBV21-1; TRBD2 is the table's D call, not checked against the DNA. TRBV21-1 is designated a pseudogene. CDR3 length: 15 amino acids. The CDR3 region is CANTGVCGNSYEQYF. The CDR3 DNA reads TGTGCCAACACGGGAGTTTGCGGAAACTCCTACGAGCAGTACTTC.

This chain joins TRBV5-1 and TRBJ1-5, with 7 bases aligning to TRBD1. The CDR3 totals 14 residues. From germline, CDR1 is SGHRS and CDR2 YFSETQ. V trimming: 2 bases; J trimming: 4 bases; junction bases outside the gene matches: 3. CDR3 protein: CASSFQGGNQPQHF. The CDR3 region has the DNA TGCGCCAGCAGCTTTCAGGGGGGGAATCAGCCCCAGCATTTT. Full variable domain (remainder filled in from reference TRBV5-1 and TRBJ1-5): KAGVTQTPRYLIKTRGQQVTLSCSPISGHRSVSWYQQTPGQGLQFLFEYFSETQRNKGNFPGRFSGRQFSNSRSEMNVSTLELGDSALYLCASSFQGGNQPQHFGDGTRLSIL.

The chain couples TRBV10-3 to TRBJ2-1; TRBD2 aligns across 7 bases. This CDR3 has 17 amino acids. Germline V lookup: CDR1 ENHRY, CDR2 SYGVKD. V lost 5 bases and J lost 0; bases outside the gene matches: 10. DNA for the CDR3: TGTGCCATCAGTACCTCCGGGACTACGAGCTCCTACAATGAGCAGTTCTTC. As protein: CAISTSGTTSSYNEQFF.

CDR3 in amino acids: CASSLGILGQGRDTQYF. Here the CDR3 DNA reads TGTGCCAGCAGCTTGGGGATCCTGGGACAGGGGAGAGATACGCAGTATTTT. The chain is built from TRBV5-4 and TRBJ2-3; 10 positions match TRBD1. Germline CDR1 SGHNT, CDR2 YYREEE (reference sequence). This CDR3 spans 17 amino acids. V was clipped by 0 bases and J by 5 bases; unmatched bases: 9.

This rearrangement joins TRBV6-1 to TRBJ2-7, with D maybe TRBD1 (6 bases). CDR1 MNHNS and CDR2 SASEGT come from the germline V gene. This CDR3 contains 15 residues. V lost 1 base, J lost 2 bases, and 12 bases lay in between. For the CDR3, the DNA is TGTGCCAGCAGTGAAGGCCTAGGGGGACCCTACGAGCAGTACTTC. This encodes CASSEGLGGPYEQYF.

The chain combines TRBV6-1 with TRBJ1-2, with a tentative D call TRBD1 (5 bases). The germline gives CDR1 MNHNS, CDR2 SASEGT. The CDR3 spans 12 residues. V was clipped by 10 bases and J by 6 bases, with 15 bases between them. CDR3 amino acids: CATEGRVDGYTF. In DNA, the CDR3 is TGTGCCACAGAGGGACGGGTCGATGGCTACACCTTC.

About this clone itself: Since the CDR3 does not end with the conserved phenylalanine or tryptophan, this likely comes from a read error. This chain links TRBV14 with TRBJ1-2; D perhaps matches TRBD1 (6 bases). The length of the CDR3 is 14 residues. CDR1 is SGHDN and CDR2 is FVKESK in the germline V gene. V dropped 3 bases and J dropped 8 bases, with 16 bases sitting between them. The CDR3 spells CASSHSRGGGGYTL. CDR3 in DNA: TGTGCCAGCAGCCATTCTCGGGGTGGGGGCGGCTACACCCTC.

This clone was seen a single time. V and J are TRBV6-5 and TRBJ2-1; 11 bases agree with TRBD2. CDR3 length: 14 residues. Trimming cost V 2 bases and J 10 bases; bases outside gene matches: 4. CDR1 MNHEY and CDR2 SVGAGI come from the germline V gene. CDR3 sequence reads: CASSYGLAGGEQFF. The CDR3 coding sequence is TGTGCCAGCAGTTACGGCCTAGCGGGAGGAGAGCAGTTCTTC.

The rearrangement uses TRBV5-6 and TRBJ2-7, with 8 positions matching TRBD1. Germline loops: CDR1 SGHDT, CDR2 YYEEEE. V shed 3 bases and J 5 bases; nucleotides not matched to a gene: 7. The CDR3 loop spans 14 amino acids. CDR3 amino acids: CASSSGQGFHEQYF. In DNA, the CDR3 is TGTGCCAGCAGCTCCGGACAGGGTTTCCACGAGCAGTACTTC.

The chain couples TRBV5-1 to TRBJ2-6; D is undetermined. The CDR3 covers 15 residues. The V gene's germline CDR1 is SGHRS and CDR2 YFSETQ. Between the trimmed V and J ends, which lost 0 bases and 5 bases, there was a span of 9 bases. CDR3: CASSLDGFRANVLTF. The CDR3 DNA follows: TGCGCCAGCAGCTTGGACGGTTTTAGGGCCAACGTCCTGACTTTC.